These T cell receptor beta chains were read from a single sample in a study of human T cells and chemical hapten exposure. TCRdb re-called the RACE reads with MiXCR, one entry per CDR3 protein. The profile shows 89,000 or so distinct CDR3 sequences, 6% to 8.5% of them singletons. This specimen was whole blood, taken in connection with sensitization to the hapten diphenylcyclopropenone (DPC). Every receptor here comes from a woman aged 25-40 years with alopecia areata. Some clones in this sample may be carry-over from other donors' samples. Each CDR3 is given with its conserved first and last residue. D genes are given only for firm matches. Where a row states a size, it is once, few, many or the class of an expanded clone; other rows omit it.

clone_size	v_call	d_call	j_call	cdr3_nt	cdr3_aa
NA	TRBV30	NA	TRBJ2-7	TGTGCCTGGAGTCAGCCGGGACGGGGATCCTACGAGCAGTACTTC	CAWSQPGRGSYEQYF
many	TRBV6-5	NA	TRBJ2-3	TGTGCCAGCAGCCCGGAGGGGGCAGGGACAGATACGCAGTATTTT	CASSPEGAGTDTQYF
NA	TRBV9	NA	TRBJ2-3	TGTGCCAGCAGCGTAGGAACCCAGCAGTCAGATACGCAGTATTTT	CASSVGTQQSDTQYF
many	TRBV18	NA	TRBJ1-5	TGTGCCAGCTCACCAGGAGGAAATCAGCCCCAGCATTTT	CASSPGGNQPQHF
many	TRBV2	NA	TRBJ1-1	TGTGCCACCAGGAGGAGCATGAACACTGAAGCTTTCTTT	CATRRSMNTEAFF
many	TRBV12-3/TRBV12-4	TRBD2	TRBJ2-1	TGTGCCAGCAGTTTCGCGGGGGTCCGGTCCTACAATGAGCAGTTCTTC	CASSFAGVRSYNEQFF
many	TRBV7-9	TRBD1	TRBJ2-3	TGTGCCAGCTCCCCAGGACAGGGGGAGACAGATACGCAGTATTTT	CASSPGQGETDTQYF
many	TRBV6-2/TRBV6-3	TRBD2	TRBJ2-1	TGTGCCAGCAGTTGGTCGCGGGGGGGCCTTAATGAGCAGTTCTTC	CASSWSRGGLNEQFF
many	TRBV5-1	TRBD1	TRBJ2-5	TGCGCCAGCAGCTTGGAGGGGGCCGGGGCCAAAGAGACCCAGTACTTC	CASSLEGAGAKETQYF
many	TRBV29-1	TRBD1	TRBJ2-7	TGCAGCGTTAACAGGGGTCCCTACGAGCAGTACTTC	CSVNRGPYEQYF
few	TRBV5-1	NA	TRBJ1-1	TGCGCCAGCAGACTTGACGAGGGGTACACTGAAGCTTTCTTT	CASRLDEGYTEAFF
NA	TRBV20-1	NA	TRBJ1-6	TGCAGTGCTAGAGCAAGTGCCTCCTATAATTCACCCCTCCACTTT	CSARASASYNSPLHF
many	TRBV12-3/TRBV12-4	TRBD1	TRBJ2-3	TGTGCCAGCAGTTTTGAGGACAGGGGTACAGATACGCAGTATTTT	CASSFEDRGTDTQYF
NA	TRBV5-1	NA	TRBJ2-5	TGCGCCAGCAGCTTGGACGGACCGGGCGGAGAGACCCAGTACTTC	CASSLDGPGGETQYF
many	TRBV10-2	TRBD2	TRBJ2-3	TGCGCCAGCAGTGAGGCGAGACTAGCGGGGGCAGATACGCAGTATTTT	CASSEARLAGADTQYF
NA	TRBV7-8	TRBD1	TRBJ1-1	TGTGCCAGCAGCTTAGTCGGACAGGTGAACACTGAAGCTTTCTTT	CASSLVGQVNTEAFF
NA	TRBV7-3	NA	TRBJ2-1	TGTGCCAGCAGCTTAACGGCAGTCTACAATGAGCAGTTCTTC	CASSLTAVYNEQFF
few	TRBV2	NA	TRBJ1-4	TGTGCCAGCACTCGAGGGGGGACTAATGAAAAACTGTTTTTT	CASTRGGTNEKLFF
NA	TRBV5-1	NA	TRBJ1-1	TGCGCCAGCAGCTTCTCAGTGGTGAGTGAAGCTTTCTTT	CASSFSVVSEAFF
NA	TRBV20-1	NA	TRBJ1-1	TGCAGTGCTAGATTTCCTGGAGGCACTGAAGCTTTCTTT	CSARFPGGTEAFF
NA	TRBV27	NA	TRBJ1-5	TGTGCCAGCAGTTTAGGTTATTATAGCAATCAGCCCCAGCATTTT	CASSLGYYSNQPQHF
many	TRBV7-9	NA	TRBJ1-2	TGTGCCAGCAGCCCTCTCGGGGGGTATTACCTTAACTATGGCTACACCTTC	CASSPLGGYYLNYGYTF
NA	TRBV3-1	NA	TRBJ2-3	TGTGCCAGCAGTCAAGCGGCCGGGGGACCAGATACGCAGTATTTT	CASSQAAGGPDTQYF
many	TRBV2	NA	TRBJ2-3	TGTGCTAGAGGGGGGACACCGGGCGGCACAGATACGCAGTATTTT	CARGGTPGGTDTQYF
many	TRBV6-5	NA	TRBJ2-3	TGTGCCAGCAGAACTAACACAGATACGCAGTATTTT	CASRTNTDTQYF
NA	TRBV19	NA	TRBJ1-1	TGTGCCAGTAGTATTCGACAGGTGGGGAACACTGAAGCTTTCTTT	CASSIRQVGNTEAFF
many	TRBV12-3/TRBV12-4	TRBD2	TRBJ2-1	TGTGCCAGCAGCCCCGGGACTAGCGCATCGGTTGAGCAGTTCTTC	CASSPGTSASVEQFF
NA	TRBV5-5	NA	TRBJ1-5	TGTGCCAGCAGCCCGGACGTTGATCTACAACAGCCCCAGCATTTT	CASSPDVDLQQPQHF
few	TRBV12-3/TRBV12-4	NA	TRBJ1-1	TGTGCCAGCAACAAATTCCAGGAGATGAACACTGAAGCTTTCTTT	CASNKFQEMNTEAFF
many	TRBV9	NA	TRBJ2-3	TGTGCCAGCAGCGTAGATAGGTCAGATACGCAGTATTTT	CASSVDRSDTQYF
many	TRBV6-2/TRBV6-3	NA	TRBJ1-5	TGTGCCAGCAATGACCCATCAACAGAACCCGATCAGCCCCAGCATTTT	CASNDPSTEPDQPQHF
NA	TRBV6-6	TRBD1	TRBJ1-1	TGTGCCAGCAGTACTCCCTCGGACAGGGGGAACACTGAAGCTTTCTTT	CASSTPSDRGNTEAFF
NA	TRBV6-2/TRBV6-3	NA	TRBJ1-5	TGTGCCAGCAGCCAGGTAGGCAGTCCCCAGCATTTT	CASSQVGSPQHF
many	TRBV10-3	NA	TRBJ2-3	TGTGCCATCAGGGGGGGAACAGATACGCAGTATTTT	CAIRGGTDTQYF
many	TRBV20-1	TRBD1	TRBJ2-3	TGCAGTGCTAGAAAGGCAGGGGGCAGGGAGACGCAGTATTTT	CSARKAGGRETQYF
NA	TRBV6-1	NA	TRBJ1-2	TGTGCCAGCAGTGAATCTATGGGGAGCAATGGCTACACCTTC	CASSESMGSNGYTF
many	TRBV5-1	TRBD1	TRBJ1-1	TGCGCCAGCAGAGCCCAGGGGGCGCCCGGGACTGAAGCTTTCTTT	CASRAQGAPGTEAFF
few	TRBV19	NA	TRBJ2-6	TGTGCCAGTAGTCATTACAGCTCTGGGGCCAACGTCCTGACTTTC	CASSHYSSGANVLTF
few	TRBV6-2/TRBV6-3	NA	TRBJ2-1	TGTGCCAGCAGTCAGATACTAGTGAATGAGCAGTTCTTC	CASSQILVNEQFF
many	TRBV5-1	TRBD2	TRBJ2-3	TGCGCCAGCAGTCCGGGACTAGCGGGGTCAGATACGCAGTATTTT	CASSPGLAGSDTQYF
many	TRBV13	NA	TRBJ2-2	TGTGCCAGCAGCTTCCCGGGGAAGAACACCGGGGAGCTGTTTTTT	CASSFPGKNTGELFF
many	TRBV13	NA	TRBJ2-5	TGTGCCAGCAGCTTATTGGGACGCGAAGGGACCCAGTACTTC	CASSLLGREGTQYF
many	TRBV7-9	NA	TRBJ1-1	TGTGCCAGCAGCGCTACAGGGACTGAAGCTTTCTTT	CASSATGTEAFF
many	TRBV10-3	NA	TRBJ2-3	TGTGCCATCAGTGAGATGAGCCCCGGGGCAGATACGCAGTATTTT	CAISEMSPGADTQYF
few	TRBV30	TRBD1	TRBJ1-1	TGTGCCTGGAGTGTAAGACAGGGGACTGAAGCTTTCTTT	CAWSVRQGTEAFF